This TCR beta chain was recovered during a study of shared clonotypes between healthy human individuals (dated by TCRdb to 2018 to 2020). In the study overall: A few men and a couple of women, aged 18 to 49 years, made up the cohort. For each donor, three plates each were used for CD4 naive and CD4 memory, two plates were used for CD8 naive, and one plate was used for CD8 memory. Between about 0.94 and 8.9 billion PBMCs per donor were obtained by leukapheresis. Blood TCR repertoires of a handful of healthy adults were deeply sequenced to estimate repertoire size and the extent of clonotype sharing between individuals. Libraries were prepared and TCR repertoires were sequenced by different laboratories using diverse techniques, in order to increase sequencing depth and limit assay-specific biases.

TCR CDR3 regions were amplified from genomic DNA by multiplex PCR using the deep immunoSEQ assay. Extracted genomic DNA from each cell subset was spread evenly across all wells of several immunoSEQ 96-well plates, with each plate serving as a replicate. For sorted subsets, approximately 200 ng of genomic DNA, equivalent to 30,000 or so T cell genomes, went into each replicate PCR. Purified libraries were measured with a Qubit 3.0 fluorometer, size-checked on a Bioanalyzer 2100, and measured again with the KAPA Library Quantification kit. Every immunoSEQ 96-well plate was sequenced on a dedicated single-read 150-cycle Illumina NextSeq 550 flow cell. In the original analysis: Because the immunoSEQ output included only junctional sequences and no quality scores, the filtering could not be the same as the filtering used for full-length reads. To assign V/J genes and CDR3, sequences were annotated against IMGT germline references using PyIR, a Python wrapper for IgBLAST v1.9. Reads with weak V/J assignments (E-value above 1e-6), missing CDR3, stop codons, out-of-frame junctions, or ambiguous translated residues were removed. V3J clonotypes were defined by identical inferred V gene, J gene, and CDR3 amino acid sequence. Percentage overlap between repertoires was calculated by dividing the number of shared unique clonotypes by the size of the smaller repertoire. Richness of each repertoire was evaluated using RTK rarefaction, the Chao1 estimator, and Recon v2.1 estimates of unobserved clonotypes. Generation probabilities were computed with OLGA for all TCRbeta clonotypes obtained by the gDNA method from a handful of donors. The immuneACCESS repertoire file appears here via TCRdb, limited to in-frame rearrangements. These files lack a portion of the clones; in checked studies, under half of the deficit traces to unresolved V genes, and the cause of the others is not known. For V, J and clone size, that table is used; D and trimming come from the DNA. This sample has around 1.5 million clones in its table, and 98% of those were observed once. The ten largest clones take up approximately 0.45% of the sample.

Study-wide findings and limitations: Because the study included only a small number of donors, the genetic and exposure-history diversity represented was limited. Based on pairwise subsampling, the degree of clonotype sharing among donors was expected to be affected by sequencing depth. Even with the large sequencing depth, rarefaction of the sorted-subset datasets indicated that sequencing was incomplete. Compared with non-shared clonotypes, the clonotypes found in all four sorted-subset donors had higher generation probabilities. When several donors were compared, the shared fraction of clonotypes was about 5.2% for naive CD4, roughly 3.4% for naive CD8, 2% to 2.5% for memory CD4, and roughly 0.4% for memory CD8. Estimated clonotype richness was generally larger for naive than for memory subsets. Sampling was restricted to blood, and TCR repertoires in tissue are likely to differ from TCR repertoires in blood.

A remark on this clone: Its antigen remains undetermined. Base quality data are lacking; no much larger clone is found one base away.

The donors were healthy, HIV-negative adults who had no recently reported acute infections or vaccinations. Every donor was a Caucasian adult living in Nashville, Tennessee, USA. CD4+ T cells were enriched through magnetic negative selection, after which naive cells were positively selected on CD45RA and the remaining negative fraction served as the memory subset. After blood collection by leukapheresis, PBMCs were isolated using Ficoll-Histopaque density gradient centrifugation and then cryopreserved in the vapor phase of liquid nitrogen. Analytical flow cytometry was used to check the purity and quantity of every magnetically sorted T cell population. From each sorted fraction, genomic DNA was isolated and quantified by UV absorbance on a Nanodrop 2000c. CDR1 and CDR2 are read off the germline V gene (reference sequence) as SEHNR and FQNEAQ. The V and J ends are trimmed by 2 bases and 2 bases, leaving 9 bases between them. Spanning cysteine to phenylalanine, the CDR3 consists of 14 amino acids. Only the CDR3 DNA stays, 42 bases, in frame from base 1.

The sample taken for sequencing was naive CD4+ T cells sorted from blood. The cell subset or site label here, explained by the study, means: CD45RA+ positively selected. The V gene is TRBV7-9 and the J gene is TRBJ1-1; the D gene cannot be resolved reliably. The source is a man in his thirties or forties in good health. Read as DNA, the sequence is TGTGCCAGCAGCTTACCTATCCGTAACACTGAAGCTTTCTTT. It translates as CASSLPIRNTEAFF.